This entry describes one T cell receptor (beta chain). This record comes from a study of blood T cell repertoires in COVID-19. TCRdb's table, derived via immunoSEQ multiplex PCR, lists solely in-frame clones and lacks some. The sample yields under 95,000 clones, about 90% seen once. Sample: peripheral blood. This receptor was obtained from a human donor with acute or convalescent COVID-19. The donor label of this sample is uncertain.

CDR3 sequence reads: CASALLGTGGIGTQYF. The CDR3 DNA follows: TGTGCCAGCGCCCTTCTTGGGACAGGGGGCATCGGGACCCAGTACTTC. The V call is TRBV11-1, the J call TRBJ2-5; 12 bases agree with TRBD1. The CDR3 sequence is 16 residues long. Germline V gene lookup returns CDR1 SGHAT and CDR2 FQDESV (reference sequence). V was pared by 8 bases and J by 7 bases, with 14 bases of the junction left unmatched.